The rows below give T cell receptor beta chains drawn from one sample of a study of lymphopenia after photon versus proton radiotherapy. Sequencing used immunoSEQ multiplex PCR; TCRdb keeps in-frame clones, though not all of them. This sample has 20,000 or so clones, with approximately 84% found just once. The sequenced sample was peripheral blood, obtained from a patient treated with photon-based radiotherapy. These receptors all stem from a woman aged 50 to 60 with pancreatic cancer. Each CDR3 is given with its conserved first and last residue. The D gene is left open where the match is weak. A clone size is listed for some rows: how often the clone was seen (once, few, many), or a class if it is expanded.

v_call,j_call,clone_size,d_call,cdr3_nt,cdr3_aa
TRBV18,TRBJ2-1,NA,TRBD2,TGTGCCAGCTCACCAAAGACTAGCGGGAGTAGAGATGAGCAGTTCTTC,CASSPKTSGSRDEQFF
TRBV18,TRBJ2-7,few,TRBD1,TGTGCCAGCTCAGAGCGGACAGGGCTGGGGGAGCAGTACTTC,CASSERTGLGEQYF
TRBV7-8,TRBJ2-1,NA,NA,TGTGCCAGCACCCATCGAGGTGTCGTCAATGAGCAGTTCTTC,CASTHRGVVNEQFF
TRBV9,TRBJ2-1,NA,NA,TGTGCCAGCAGCGTAGAGACCAAAGTCAATGAGCAGTTCTTC,CASSVETKVNEQFF
TRBV19,TRBJ2-6,NA,TRBD2,TGTGCCAGTAGTGGACTGAGGACTAGCGGGAGTCCTGTTAGCTCTGGGGCCAACGTCCTGACTTTC,CASSGLRTSGSPVSSGANVLTF
TRBV9,TRBJ1-2,NA,TRBD1,TGTGCCAGCAGCAAAGACAGGGCCAAAGGGGGCTACACCTTC,CASSKDRAKGGYTF
TRBV14,TRBJ1-1,NA,NA,TGTGCCAGCAGCCACCCCCCGGGACATGAAGCTTTCTTT,CASSHPPGHEAFF
TRBV10-3,TRBJ2-3,once,TRBD2,TGTGCCATCTGGGGCGGGAGAGGGGTAACGGATACGCAGTATTTT,CAIWGGRGVTDTQYF
TRBV30,TRBJ1-4,NA,TRBD1,TGTGCCTGGACGACCGGGACAGGGGGCATTGAAAAACTGTTTTTT,CAWTTGTGGIEKLFF
TRBV9,TRBJ2-3,NA,TRBD2,TGTGCCAGCAGCGTAGGGGGACTAGCGGGGCAAGATACGCAGTATTTT,CASSVGGLAGQDTQYF
TRBV19,TRBJ2-3,NA,NA,TGTGCCAGTAGTAGCGGGACTAGCACAGATACGCAGTATTTT,CASSSGTSTDTQYF
TRBV10-3,TRBJ2-1,NA,TRBD2,TGTGCCATCAGTACCGGGACTAGCGGGAGTGATGAGCAGTTCTTC,CAISTGTSGSDEQFF
TRBV7-3,TRBJ1-5,NA,TRBD1,TGTGCCACCGGAGGACAGGGGCGCAATCAGCCCCAGCATTTT,CATGGQGRNQPQHF
TRBV14,TRBJ2-1,NA,TRBD2,TGTGCCAGCAGCCAGGGAGCGGGACGCTCCTACAATGAGCAGTTCTTC,CASSQGAGRSYNEQFF
TRBV5-1,TRBJ2-7,NA,NA,TGCGCCAGCAGCTTGGATGGCAGGAGCTCCTACGAGCAGTACTTC,CASSLDGRSSYEQYF
TRBV6-1,TRBJ2-3,NA,NA,TGTGCCAGCAGTGATAACATTGGGGGCCCAACTGGCACAGATACGCAGTATTTT,CASSDNIGGPTGTDTQYF
TRBV5-5,TRBJ2-3,NA,NA,TGTGCCAGCAGCCTCGGGGTCAGCCCCACAGATACGCAGTATTTT,CASSLGVSPTDTQYF
TRBV19,TRBJ1-6,NA,TRBD1,TGTGCCAGTAGTACAACCGGGACAGGGGGCTCCTATAATTCACCCCTCCACTTT,CASSTTGTGGSYNSPLHF
TRBV19,TRBJ1-2,NA,NA,TGTGCCAGTAGTATAAACGCTAACTATGGCTACACCTTC,CASSINANYGYTF
TRBV2,TRBJ2-5,NA,NA,TGTGCCAGCAGTGAAGCCAAAGAGACCCAGTACTTC,CASSEAKETQYF
TRBV29-1,TRBJ2-3,NA,NA,TGCAGCGTTGGGACCCTGGCGTTAGCCGAGCATACGCAGTATTTT,CSVGTLALAEHTQYF
TRBV15,TRBJ2-7,once,TRBD2,TGTGCCACCAGGGCGGGGGGCTCGCCCTACGAGCAGTACTTC,CATRAGGSPYEQYF
TRBV29-1,TRBJ1-1,NA,NA,TGCAGCGGAGTCCGGGACGAGAACACTGAAGCTTTCTTT,CSGVRDENTEAFF
TRBV18,TRBJ2-1,NA,TRBD2,TGTGCCAGCACACTTAAAGCTAGCGGGAGGGCCAATGAGCAGTTCTTC,CASTLKASGRANEQFF
TRBV19,TRBJ1-5,NA,NA,TGTGCCAGTAGTATAGTCCCCCAGCGGAGTCAGCCCCAGCATTTT,CASSIVPQRSQPQHF
TRBV4-2,TRBJ2-3,NA,NA,TGTGCCAGCAGCCAAGAATCAGAGGCCACAGATACGCAGTATTTT,CASSQESEATDTQYF
TRBV14,TRBJ1-5,NA,NA,TGTGCCAGCAGCCGAGGGGGCAATCAGCCCCAGCATTTT,CASSRGGNQPQHF
TRBV6-6,TRBJ2-7,NA,TRBD2,TGTGCCAGCTGGACTAGCGGGGATCCCTACGAGCAGTACTTC,CASWTSGDPYEQYF
TRBV4-1,TRBJ2-7,NA,NA,TGCGCCAGCAGCCAGGAGGCCTACTACGAGCAGTACTTC,CASSQEAYYEQYF
TRBV7-9,TRBJ2-1,NA,NA,TGTGCCAGCAGCTCCGAACAGGCGTACAATGAGCAGTTCTTC,CASSSEQAYNEQFF
TRBV9,TRBJ2-5,NA,NA,TGTGCCAGCAGCCCCCCGTACCAAGAGACCCAGTACTTC,CASSPPYQETQYF
TRBV28,TRBJ2-3,NA,NA,TGTGCCAGCAGTTTGATAGGAACTAGCACAGATACGCAGTATTTT,CASSLIGTSTDTQYF
TRBV4-2,TRBJ2-1,NA,TRBD2,TGTGCCAGCAGCCAAGATTGGGGGACTAGCGGGGCCTACAATGAGCAGTTCTTC,CASSQDWGTSGAYNEQFF
TRBV27,TRBJ2-3,NA,NA,TGTGCCAGCAGTTTGGCGTTTGCTAGCACAGATACGCAGTATTTT,CASSLAFASTDTQYF
TRBV5-1,TRBJ2-7,NA,TRBD2,TGCGCCAGCAGCTCGAGCGGGGCCTACGAGCAGTACTTC,CASSSSGAYEQYF
TRBV29-1,TRBJ2-1,NA,NA,TGCAGCGTTGAATCCTTTGGAGAGCAGTTCTTC,CSVESFGEQFF